These T cell receptor beta chains were read from a single sample in a study of cytotoxic CD8 clonotypes in ibrutinib-treated CLL. Some clones are missing from TCRdb's copy, which holds only in-frame ones; the method was immunoSEQ multiplex PCR. The sample yields roughly 200,000 clones, over 65% seen once. The sample consisted of PBMCs, taken after 12 months of ibrutinib treatment. These receptors all stem from a human donor with chronic lymphocytic leukemia. CDR3s include the opening cysteine and the closing phenylalanine or tryptophan. A D gene is named only where the DNA matches it firmly. Clone size appears in some rows only: once, few, many, or a class for an expanded clone.

j_call clone_size d_call v_call cdr3_nt cdr3_aa
TRBJ1-1 . . TRBV9 TGTGCCAGCAGCGTAGCTACAGCTAACACTGAAGCTTTCTTT CASSVATANTEAFF
TRBJ1-2 . . TRBV6-5 TGTGCCAGCAGTTTAGGCAGTTACTATGGCTACACCTTC CASSLGSYYGYTF
TRBJ2-3 . TRBD1 TRBV29-1 TGCAGCGCCGACAGGGGTGGGGGTCCGGATACGCAGTATTTT CSADRGGGPDTQYF
TRBJ2-7 . TRBD2 TRBV18 TGTGCCAGCTCACCCATACTAGCGGGAGCCTACGAGCAGTACTTC CASSPILAGAYEQYF
TRBJ2-7 . TRBD1 TRBV27 TGTGCCAGCATTACTGCCGGGAAGGGGGCATACGAGCAGTACTTC CASITAGKGAYEQYF
TRBJ2-7 . TRBD1 TRBV9 TGTGCCAGCAGCGTCGGACAGGGAAGCGAGCAGTACTTC CASSVGQGSEQYF
TRBJ1-6 . . TRBV18 TGTGCCAGCTCACCAGAATCCTATAATTCACCCCTCCACTTT CASSPESYNSPLHF
TRBJ2-2 . . TRBV4-2 TGTGCCAGCAGCCCGGGCAGCTCGGACACCGGGGAGCTGTTTTTT CASSPGSSDTGELFF
TRBJ2-7 . . TRBV19 TGTGCCAGTAGTCCGGGCGACAGGTACTACGAGCAGTACTTC CASSPGDRYYEQYF
TRBJ1-5 . . TRBV5-1 TGCGCCAGCAGCTTCCAGGGGATGCGCAATCAGCCCCAGCATTTT CASSFQGMRNQPQHF
TRBJ1-6 . . TRBV27 TGTGCCAGCAGTCCGAAACTTGATTCACCCCTCCACTTT CASSPKLDSPLHF
TRBJ1-5 once . TRBV30 TGTGCCTGGAGAGGTCCTGGCAATCAGCCCCAGCATTTT CAWRGPGNQPQHF
TRBJ2-1 . . TRBV6-4 TGTGCCAGCAGTGTTGGTGTCAACAACAATGAGCAGTTCTTC CASSVGVNNNEQFF
TRBJ2-5 once . TRBV7-2 TGTGCCAGCAGCTTTCACGGACACGGAGAGACCCAGTACTTC CASSFHGHGETQYF
TRBJ2-1 . TRBD1 TRBV9 TGTGCCAGCAGCTCGACCGGGACAGGGAGAGTAGGGGAGCAGTTCTTC CASSSTGTGRVGEQFF
TRBJ1-3 . TRBD1 TRBV5-1 TGCGCCAGCAGTACCGGGACAGGCTTCTCTGGAAACACCATATATTTT CASSTGTGFSGNTIYF
TRBJ2-2 . TRBD1 TRBV9 TGTGCCAGCAGCGTTAGGACAGGGGGACCGGAGCTGTTTTTT CASSVRTGGPELFF
TRBJ1-1 . . TRBV4-3 TGCGCCAGCAGCCCGGGGAGGGCCCAGAACACTGAAGCTTTCTTT CASSPGRAQNTEAFF
TRBJ2-1 few . TRBV7-9 TGTGCCAGCAGGGACTCTTTCAATGAGCAGTTCTTC CASRDSFNEQFF
TRBJ2-1 . . TRBV7-9 TGTGCCAGCAGCCTGGACTACTTCAATGAGCAGTTCTTC CASSLDYFNEQFF
TRBJ1-1 once . TRBV9 TGTGCCAGCAGCGAGACAGCTAACACTGAAGCTTTCTTT CASSETANTEAFF
TRBJ1-1 . . TRBV12-5 TGTGCTAGTGCCCCTTGGGGTGAGGGTGTTGAAGCTTTCTTT CASAPWGEGVEAFF
TRBJ1-2 . . TRBV28 TGTGCCAGCAGTTTCGGGGGGGCTGGCTATGGCTACACCTTC CASSFGGAGYGYTF
TRBJ2-7 . TRBD2 TRBV27 TGTGCCAGCAGTTATACTAGCGGCTACGAGCAGTACTTC CASSYTSGYEQYF
TRBJ1-2 . TRBD1 TRBV7-3 TGTGCCAGCAGCGCCACCGGGACAGGGGTTGGCTACACCTTC CASSATGTGVGYTF
TRBJ2-4 . . TRBV9 TGTGCCAGCAGCGCGGGTGGACTCGCGAAGGAAGCCAAAAACATTCAGTACTTC CASSAGGLAKEAKNIQYF
TRBJ2-5 . TRBD2 TRBV11-2 TGTGCCAGCAGCTTCACTAGCGGGCTCCAAGAGACCCAGTACTTC CASSFTSGLQETQYF
TRBJ2-3 . TRBD2 TRBV5-1 TGCGCCAGCAGCCCACAATTATGGGCGACTAGCGGGAGCGGCGATACGCAGTATTTT CASSPQLWATSGSGDTQYF
TRBJ1-2 few . TRBV9 TGTGCCAGCATCCCAGGAGACATCTATGGCTACACCTTC CASIPGDIYGYTF
TRBJ1-1 . . TRBV27 TGTGCCAGCAGGTCGGACCTCGAAGCTTTCTTT CASRSDLEAFF
TRBJ2-3 . . TRBV6-5 TGTGCCACCCAAAAACAGATTACAGATACGCAGTATTTT CATQKQITDTQYF
TRBJ1-1 . TRBD1 TRBV19 TGTGCCAGTAGTATAGCCCATCCGACAGGGAGGAACACTGAAGCTTTCTTT CASSIAHPTGRNTEAFF
TRBJ1-3 . . TRBV15 TGTGCCACCAGCCGTGCCCCCGTCCGGAACTCTGGAAACACCATATATTTT CATSRAPVRNSGNTIYF
TRBJ2-2 . TRBD2 TRBV27 TGTGCCAGCAGTTCGTCCCTAGCGGGAGGGGCCTTCCCCACCGGGGAGCTGTTTTTT CASSSSLAGGAFPTGELFF
TRBJ1-3 many . TRBV30 TGTGCCTGGAGCCCCTTTGGGTTAAACTCTGGAAACACCATATATTTT CAWSPFGLNSGNTIYF
TRBJ1-1 . . TRBV6-6 TGTGCCACCTTACGGACATCAAGGAGTGAAGCTTTCTTT CATLRTSRSEAFF
TRBJ1-1 many . TRBV4-1 TGCGCCAGCAGCCTAATAAGGATGAACACTGAAGCTTTCTTT CASSLIRMNTEAFF
TRBJ2-1 . TRBD1 TRBV9 TGTGCCAGCAGCGTACGACCACAGGGGAATGAGCAGTTCTTC CASSVRPQGNEQFF
TRBJ1-1 few . TRBV4-1 TGCGCCAGCAGCCCCGGACAGAACACTGAAGCTTTCTTT CASSPGQNTEAFF
TRBJ2-7 . TRBD2 TRBV27 TGTGCCAGCAGCCCCACACTAGCGGCCAGCTCCTACGAGCAGTACTTC CASSPTLAASSYEQYF
TRBJ1-2 . . TRBV15 TGTGCCACCAGCAGAGATAGAGGACGGTTGCGCTACACCTTC CATSRDRGRLRYTF
TRBJ2-2 . TRBD2 TRBV18 TGTGCCAGCTCACCACAAACTAGCGAGGCCGGGGAGCTGTTTTTT CASSPQTSEAGELFF
TRBJ2-3 few . TRBV6-5 TGTGCCAGCAGTCGGGACGTAGATACGCAGTATTTT CASSRDVDTQYF
TRBJ2-3 once . TRBV9 TGTGCCAGCAGCGTAGACCATACGCAGTATTTT CASSVDHTQYF